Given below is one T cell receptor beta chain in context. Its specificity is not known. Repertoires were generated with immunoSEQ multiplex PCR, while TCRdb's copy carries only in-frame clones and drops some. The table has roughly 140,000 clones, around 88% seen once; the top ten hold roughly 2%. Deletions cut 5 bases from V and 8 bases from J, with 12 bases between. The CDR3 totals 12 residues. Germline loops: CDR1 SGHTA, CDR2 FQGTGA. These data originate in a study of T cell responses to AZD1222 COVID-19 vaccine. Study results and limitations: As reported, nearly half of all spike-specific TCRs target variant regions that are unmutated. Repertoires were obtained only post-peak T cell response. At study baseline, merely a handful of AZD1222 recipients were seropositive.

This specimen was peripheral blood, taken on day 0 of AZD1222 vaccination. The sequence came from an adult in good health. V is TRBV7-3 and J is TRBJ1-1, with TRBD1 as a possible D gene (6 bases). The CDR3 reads CASSIDGQEAFF. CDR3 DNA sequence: TGTGCCAGCAGCATCGACGGACAGGAAGCTTTCTTT.